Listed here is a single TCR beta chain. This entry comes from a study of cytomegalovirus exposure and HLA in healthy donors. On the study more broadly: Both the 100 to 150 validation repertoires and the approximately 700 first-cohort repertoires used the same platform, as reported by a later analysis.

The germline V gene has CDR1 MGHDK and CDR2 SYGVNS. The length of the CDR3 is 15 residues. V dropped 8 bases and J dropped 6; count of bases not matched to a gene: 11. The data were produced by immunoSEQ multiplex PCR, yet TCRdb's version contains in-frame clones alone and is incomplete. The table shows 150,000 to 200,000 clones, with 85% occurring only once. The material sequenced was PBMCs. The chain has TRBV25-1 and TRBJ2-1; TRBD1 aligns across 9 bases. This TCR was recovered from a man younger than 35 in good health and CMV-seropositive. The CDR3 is CASARPGQGINEQFF. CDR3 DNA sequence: TGTGCCAGCGCCCGTCCGGGACAGGGCATCAATGAGCAGTTCTTC. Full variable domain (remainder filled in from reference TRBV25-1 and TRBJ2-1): EADIYQTPRYLVIGTGKKITLECSQTMGHDKMYWYQQDPGMELHLIHYSYGVNSTEKGDLSSESTVSRIRTEHFPLTLESARPSHTSQYLCASARPGQGINEQFFGPGTRLTVL.